The TCR beta chain under discussion was sequenced for a study of a mutant IDH1 vaccine in newly diagnosed glioma. Study-wide context: It was radiotherapy, temozolomide, or both that patients received previously, with most receiving both.

V shed 5 bases and J 9 bases; nucleotides not matched to a gene: 5. Germline assignment: CDR1 GTSNPN and CDR2 SVGIG (reference sequence). The CDR3 covers 13 residues. On this clone: Its antigen is undetermined.

Profiling relied on immunoSEQ multiplex PCR, and the TCRdb table lists in-frame clones only, not all of them. The table shows around 52,000 clones, with 70% to 90% occurring only once. Time point reported: week 5, during vaccination. In every dose of vaccine, 300 ug of mutant IDH1 20-mer peptide was given alongside topical imiquimod. This clonotype was obtained from a woman aged 40 to 50 with glioma. The sample here was PBMCs, taken from a glioma patient whose treatment included an IDH1 peptide vaccine. The rearrangement uses TRBV30 and TRBJ2-1; 12 bases are shared with TRBD2. CDR3 sequence: CAWSSGRATEQFF. As DNA, the CDR3 is TGTGCCTGGTCTAGCGGGAGGGCCACTGAGCAGTTCTTC.